This TCR beta chain is drawn from a study of blood T cells in healthy people across ages. About this clonotype itself: The antigen remains undetermined.

It was ten milliliters of peripheral blood that were drawn from each donor. Primers used in a second PCR of roughly 6 to 11 cycles were a sample-barcoded 5' primer and a J-beta primer mix. Each cDNA molecule was tagged by a template-switch adaptor that had 12 random nucleotides. TCRdb redid the calling of the 5' RACE reads with MiXCR, one entry per CDR3 protein. The sample yields about 800,000 distinct CDR3 sequences, 58% seen once. Study findings and constraints: Because sorting was not performed, PBMCs prevented conclusive naive versus antigen-experienced comparison. Long-lived donors exceeded aged donors in naive CD4+ cells and diversity.

CDR1 and CDR2 from the germline V gene are DFQATT and SNEGSKA (reference sequence). Trimming stripped 3 bases from V and 9 bases from J, with 9 bases between. The CDR3 extends over 11 amino acids. The chain combines TRBV20-1 with TRBJ2-1, with a tentative D call TRBD2 (5 bases). Sequenced material: blood. The sequence was obtained from a man younger than 45 in good health. Here the CDR3 DNA reads TGCAGTGCTAGTGGCGGGCGTGAGCAGTTCTTC. It yields the protein CSASGGREQFF.